What follows is one T cell receptor beta chain and its context. This clone appeared once. The antigen it binds to is not known. Base quality data are lacking; no much larger clone is found one base away. TCRbeta CDR3 regions were amplified from genomic DNA by means of the immunoSEQ Assay, a bias-controlled multiplex PCR. On the study's bioinformatics: The number of nucleated cells in each sample was estimated from the amplification of reference gene primers within the assay. To quantify the absolute abundance of each unique TCRbeta CDR3 rearrangement, sequence reads were collapsed and filtered. For each sample, productive Simpson clonality was calculated as the square root of Simpson's diversity index across productive rearrangements. The source is immuneACCESS, and TCRdb retained only in-frame sequences with V and J called. Part of the clones is not carried over; for the studies checked, unresolved V genes explain less than half of this, and the remainder is unexplained. V, J and clone size reflect that table, while D and trimming were determined from the DNA. The sample yields around 250,000 clones; roughly 84% were counted once. About 1.5% of the sample is taken by the ten largest.

Another Seattle source contributed samples from volunteer blood donors who had recovered from COVID-19. Whole blood was collected in K2EDTA tubes by collaborating institutions according to the institutions' own protocols. For TCRbeta analysis, collaborator samples were shipped as frozen whole blood, as isolated PBMCs, or as DNA extracted from either sample type. For this chain, trimming is 3 bases at the V end and 3 bases at the J end, and the number of junction bases without a gene match is 7. CDR1 and CDR2 (LGHNA, YNFKEQ) derive from the germline V gene. Inclusive of the bounding cysteine and phenylalanine, the CDR3 is 16 residues long. Only CDR3 DNA remains: 48 bases, in frame from the first base. This specimen comes from a study of blood T cell repertoires in COVID-19 (dated by TCRdb to between 2020 and 2021). General notes on the study: The collaborator samples originated in the United States, Italy and Spain and spanned the acute and convalescent phases of COVID-19. The material from the prospective study consisted of cDNA or gDNA derived from T cells, B-cell-depleted T cells, or PBMCs. Samples were obtained from the ongoing ImmuneRACE study (first 160 participants) and from about 1,300 subjects provided by 6 global collaborators. The repertoires were made available in a free public database intended to serve as a resource for research on the immune response to SARS-CoV-2. Deeply sampled blood TCRbeta repertoires from subjects exposed to, actively infected with, or recovered from COVID-19 were included in the dataset. HLA class I and class II types, where available, came from metadata supplied by the sample provider rather than from assay-based typing. A de-identified subject ID, COVID-19 status, age in years and sex were almost always included in the sample metadata.

Study-wide conclusions, independent of this receptor: How much clinical and demographic metadata was included differed by source and by participant, and the metadata was provided uncurated.

The sample was peripheral blood. This receptor chain uses TRBV4-2 and TRBJ2-1; TRBD2 agrees with 8 junctional bases. The sequence was obtained from a woman aged 40 to 49 who had recovered from COVID-19. The CDR3 in this case is CASSHGPGGDYNEQFF. At the DNA level, the sequence is TGTGCCAGCAGCCACGGCCCGGGGGGGGACTACAATGAGCAGTTCTTC.